This T cell receptor (beta chain) was sequenced in a study of T cell responses to AZD1222 COVID-19 vaccine. Comment on this clone: The target antigen is unknown. Within the sample, other DNA sequences also encode this same CDR3.

Points from the study as a whole: Repertoire sampling occurred only after the peak T cell response. Researchers report vaccine-associated CD4 TCRs spanning spike, with dominance at 160-218 and 743-854.

This CDR3 contains 16 residues. The V and J ends lost 0 bases and 0 bases respectively, with 9 bases between them. CDR1 is MGHRA and CDR2 is YSYEKL in the germline V gene. Sequenced by immunoSEQ multiplex PCR; TCRdb stores in-frame clones only, minus some. The sample shows under 110,000 clones, 87% of them seen only once. Pooled in the analysis were second doses at about 4 or about 12 weeks. The chain links TRBV4-1 to TRBJ1-5; D may be TRBD1 (5 bases). This TCR came from an adult who received the AZD1222 COVID-19 vaccine. The sample in question was peripheral blood, obtained 28 days after the second AZD1222 dose. DNA for the CDR3: TGCGCCAGCAGCCAAGATGGGGGTAATAGCAATCAGCCCCAGCATTTT. It codes for CASSQDGGNSNQPQHF.